The following is a TCR beta chain sequence with its context. What it binds is not known. This sample was included in a study of cytomegalovirus exposure and HLA in healthy donors. Study background: There were some 120 million unique TCR beta sequences, drawn from about 200 million T cells, in an earlier analysis.

Likely unrecorded immune exposures existed in these nominally healthy donors. The germline V gene encodes CDR1 SGHTA and CDR2 FQGTGA. Between the trimmed V and J ends, which lost 2 bases and 10 bases, there was a span of 6 bases. The CDR3 is 11 amino acids. Study outcomes and limitations: TCR beta V- and J-gene trimming was later associated with a missense DCLRE1C variant.

60 Vbeta and 13 Jbeta primers were used in PCR. The data were produced by immunoSEQ multiplex PCR, yet TCRdb's version contains in-frame clones alone and is incomplete. The sample includes over 95,000 clones, approximately 80% of them seen just once. This receptor was obtained from a female donor in good health and CMV-seronegative. The chain combines TRBV7-3 with TRBJ2-1; TRBD2 might be the D (6 bases). Specimen: PBMCs. The CDR3: CASSLGGEQFF. CDR3 sequence (DNA): TGTGCCAGCAGCTTAGGGGGGGAGCAGTTCTTC.